The present TCR beta chain was sequenced within a study of T cells in Graves' hyperthyroidism and ophthalmopathy. Patients with ophthalmopathy all had a Clinical Activity Score of at least 3, a NOSPECS grade of at least 4 and duration under 3 months. Using RNA transcripts as the source, TCR beta CDR3 regions were amplified. A first-round RT-PCR of the TCR CDR3 used the HTBI primer set. TCRdb processed the multiplex PCR reads anew with MiXCR; each CDR3 protein has one entry. The sample includes about 640,000 distinct CDR3 sequences, 20% to 25% seen only once; the top ten take about 34%. In its sample, this clonotype was seen a few times. What it binds is not known. General study points: Blood also showed most of the thyroid clonotypes that were expanded above 0.001.

V shed 3 bases, J shed 15 bases, and the junction held 7 bases outside the gene matches. The CDR3 runs 11 residues. Per the germline V gene, CDR1 is DFQATT and CDR2 is SNEGSKA (reference sequence). This rearrangement joins TRBV20-1 to TRBJ2-4, with 8 bases matching TRBD1. The sequencing sample was made of blood. The sequence was collected from a man aged 30-40 years with Graves' ophthalmopathy. CDR3 sequence (DNA): TGCAGTGCTAGCGGACAGGGCCAGTTGTACTTC. As protein: CSASGQGQLYF.